Below, 28 T cell receptor beta chains from the same sample are listed, as sequenced in a study of shared clonotypes between healthy human individuals. Data came from immunoSEQ multiplex PCR; TCRdb stores just in-frame clones and leaves some out. The repertoire holds approximately 530,000 clones, with 90% to 97% as singletons. Source material: naive CD4+ T cells sorted from blood. Subset here: CD45RA+ positively selected. All receptors derive from a woman in her twenties or thirties in good health.

The chain recombines TRBV5-4 with TRBJ2-5; possible D gene TRBD1, 6 bases. The DNA matches TRBJ2-7 better at its end, which makes the J call doubtful. The CDR3 runs 14 residues. Per the germline V gene, CDR1 is SGHNT and CDR2 is YYREEE (reference sequence). Here the CDR3 DNA reads TGTGCCAGCAGCTTGGGTCAGGGGCTCTACGAGCAGTACTTC. Its translation: CASSLGQGLYEQYF.

A single count supports this clone. This rearrangement joins TRBV28 to TRBJ2-7; 7 bases fit TRBD2. The CDR3 has 13 residues. The germline CDR1 and CDR2 sequences are MDHEN and SYDVKM. The V and J ends lost 2 bases and 6 bases, in that order; junction bases with no gene match: 4. CDR3 sequence: CASSLAGAFEQYF. CDR3 in DNA: TGTGCCAGCAGTTTAGCGGGAGCGTTCGAGCAGTACTTC.

The chain has TRBV18 and TRBJ1-5; 7 bases are a match to TRBD1. With V trimmed by 5 bases and J by 3 bases, 4 bases remained unmatched. The germline CDR1 and CDR2 sequences are KGHSH and LQKENI. The CDR3 has 14 residues. The CDR3 nucleotides are TGTGCCAGCTCATCCGGACAGGTCAATCAGCCCCAGCATTTT. It is translated as CASSSGQVNQPQHF. Combining the CDR3 with reference TRBV18 and TRBJ1-5 gives the whole variable domain NAGVMQNPRHLVRRRGQEARLRCSPMKGHSHVYWYRQLPEEGLKFMVYLQKENIIDESGMPKERFSAEFPKEGPSILRIQQVVRGDSAAYFCASSSGQVNQPQHFGDGTRLSIL.

The rearrangement links TRBV7-3 to TRBJ2-1, with TRBD2 matching 11 bases. The CDR3 has 16 amino acids. V dropped 5 bases and J dropped 7; count of bases not matched to a gene: 10. Looked up from germline, CDR1 is SGHTA and CDR2 is FQGTGA. The CDR3 DNA sequence: TGTGCCAGCAGCACCGATAGCGGGAGGGCCTTAAATGAGCAGTTCTTC. It codes for CASSTDSGRALNEQFF.

This sequence joins TRBV18 and TRBJ1-5; D gene unclear. This CDR3 is 14 amino acids long. Germline lookup yields CDR1 KGHSH and CDR2 LQKENI. Trimming took 6 bases from V and 9 from J, leaving 18 bases between them. The CDR3 sequence: CASSRSSGDWPQHF. The CDR3, as DNA: TGTGCCAGCTCCCGCTCGTCAGGAGATTGGCCCCAGCATTTT. Using reference TRBV18 and TRBJ1-5 for the parts outside the CDR3, the full variable domain is NAGVMQNPRHLVRRRGQEARLRCSPMKGHSHVYWYRQLPEEGLKFMVYLQKENIIDESGMPKERFSAEFPKEGPSILRIQQVVRGDSAAYFCASSRSSGDWPQHFGDGTRLSIL.

The chain joins TRBV10-3 to TRBJ1-1; D is possibly TRBD1 (6 bases). In germline, CDR1 is ENHRY, CDR2 SYGVKD. V was shortened by 6 bases and J by 3 bases, with 14 bases between the two germline ends. This CDR3 region has 14 residues. CDR3 sequence reads: CAISGQIGDTEAFF. The CDR3, as DNA: TGTGCCATCAGCGGACAGATTGGTGACACTGAAGCTTTCTTT.

The J gene is TRBJ1-1, the V gene TRBV6-5, with no clear D. Trimming took 8 bases from V and 7 from J, leaving 11 bases between them. In germline, CDR1 is MNHEY, CDR2 SVGAGI. CDR3 length: 11 amino acids. CDR3 coding DNA: TGTGCCAGCGGCAAAAAGAGTGAAGCTTTCTTT. This translates into CASGKKSEAFF.

The chain couples TRBV7-3 to TRBJ1-1; D gene unclear. CDR1 and CDR2 (germline): SGHTA, FQGTGA. Trimming shortened V by 5 bases and J by 1 base, and 8 bases separated the two germline ends. This CDR3 region has 13 residues. The CDR3: CASSPHGNTEAFF. As DNA, the CDR3 is TGTGCCAGCAGCCCACATGGGAACACTGAAGCTTTCTTT.

The chain links TRBV28 to TRBJ1-4; a possible D gene is TRBD1 (6 bases). CDR1 and CDR2 (germline): MDHEN, SYDVKM. V was trimmed by 5 bases and J by 10 bases, leaving 20 bases between them. This CDR3 spans 15 amino acids. CDR3 amino acids: CASSLLGGEGVKLFF. CDR3 DNA: TGTGCCAGCAGTCTACTAGGGGGGGAAGGTGTAAAACTGTTTTTT.

The chain is built from TRBV9 and TRBJ2-5; D gene ambiguous. The CDR3 runs to 14 residues. Germline lookup yields CDR1 SGDLS and CDR2 YYNGEE. Trimming shortened V by 1 base and J by 5 bases, and 12 bases separated the two germline ends. The CDR3, as DNA: TGTGCCAGCAGCGTATATTCCCAGAGGGAGACCCAGTACTTC. This sequence encodes CASSVYSQRETQYF.

The rearrangement joins TRBV5-6 to TRBJ2-5; maybe TRBD2 (6 bases). The V end lost 4 bases, the J end lost 5 bases, and 15 bases lay between the germline ends. This CDR3 region has 14 residues. CDR1 is SGHDT and CDR2 is YYEEEE in the germline V gene. The CDR3 reads CASSGTPRFETQYF. For the CDR3, the DNA is TGTGCCAGCAGCGGGACTCCGCGATTCGAGACCCAGTACTTC.

This clone was detected only a few times. The genes are TRBV19 and TRBJ1-5; D is possibly TRBD1 (6 bases). This CDR3 spans 15 amino acids. Trimming cost V 3 bases and J 7 bases, with 16 bases left between them. Germline CDR1 and CDR2: LNHDA and SQIVND (reference sequence). Here the CDR3 reads CASSIAQGGSQPQHF. CDR3 coding DNA: TGTGCCAGTAGTATCGCACAGGGAGGCAGCCAGCCCCAGCATTTT.

This chain uses TRBV5-1 with TRBJ2-2, with 7 bases that match TRBD2. The CDR3 extends over 17 amino acids. Germline V lookup: CDR1 SGHRS, CDR2 YFSETQ. J lost 0 bases, V lost 4 bases, and 9 bases had no gene match. CDR3 sequence: CASSPLPLAANTGELFF. CDR3 nucleotides: TGCGCCAGCAGCCCACTACCTCTAGCGGCGAACACCGGGGAGCTGTTTTTT. Filled out from reference TRBV5-1 and TRBJ2-2, the complete variable domain reads KAGVTQTPRYLIKTRGQQVTLSCSPISGHRSVSWYQQTPGQGLQFLFEYFSETQRNKGNFPGRFSGRQFSNSRSEMNVSTLELGDSALYLCASSPLPLAANTGELFFGEGSRLTVL.

The V and J genes are TRBV6-6 and TRBJ1-1; perhaps TRBD1 as D (5 bases). The V gene lost 8 bases and the J gene lost 4 bases, with 14 bases spanning the gap. CDR3 length: 13 amino acids. From germline, CDR1 is MNHNY and CDR2 SVGAGI (reference sequence). The CDR3 DNA sequence: TGTGCCAGCTCGGGGGAAAGAGTCACTGAAGCTTTCTTT. Protein product: CASSGERVTEAFF.

The chain couples TRBV4-2 to TRBJ2-5; 8 bases map to TRBD2. After removal of 4 bases from V and 3 bases from J, the junction contained 13 bases not matched to a gene. This CDR3 is 17 amino acids long. Germline CDR1 is LGHNA and CDR2 is YNFKEQ. The CDR3, as DNA: TGTGCCAGCAGCCCTGTTCTAACAGCGGGAGAGAAAGAGACCCAGTACTTC. Protein product: CASSPVLTAGEKETQYF.

This clone was recorded only once. V usage is TRBV28 and J usage is TRBJ2-7, with no clear D. Germline CDR1 is MDHEN and CDR2 is SYDVKM. Trimming took 7 bases from V and 3 from J, leaving 16 bases between them. This CDR3 is 14 amino acids long. CDR3 amino acids: CASNSQAPNYEQYF. DNA of the CDR3: TGTGCCAGCAATAGTCAGGCGCCAAACTACGAGCAGTACTTC.

This chain joins TRBV4-1 and TRBJ2-2; no clear D gene. Germline lookup yields CDR1 MGHRA and CDR2 YSYEKL. This CDR3 comprises 13 residues. Trimming stripped 5 bases from V and 7 bases from J, with 11 bases between. CDR3: CASSSHLYGELFF. The CDR3 nucleotides are TGCGCCAGCAGCTCACACCTTTACGGGGAGCTGTTTTTT.

The genes are TRBV6-5 and TRBJ2-7; 10 bases fit TRBD2. The length of the CDR3 is 14 residues. CDR1 and CDR2 (germline): MNHEY, SVGAGI. After removal of 8 bases from V and 2 bases from J, the junction contained 6 bases not matched to a gene. DNA of the CDR3: TGTGCCAGCTCCGGCCTAGCGGGAGCCTACGAGCAGTACTTC. This encodes CASSGLAGAYEQYF.

The chain combines TRBV4-1 with TRBJ2-7; D remains ambiguous. Germline V gives CDR1 MGHRA, CDR2 YSYEKL. V was clipped by 8 bases and J by 3 bases, with 17 bases between them. This CDR3 has 14 amino acids. The CDR3 bases are TGCGCCAGCGGAGACATGAAAAGTGGCTACGAGCAGTACTTC. It yields the protein CASGDMKSGYEQYF.

V is TRBV5-4 and J is TRBJ1-5, with D perhaps TRBD1 (5 bases). Trimming took 4 bases from V and 9 from J, leaving 14 bases between them. Germline-derived CDR1 and CDR2 are SGHNT and YYREEE (reference sequence). The CDR3 totals 13 residues. In DNA form, the CDR3 reads TGTGCCAGCAGCAAAGCAGGGAGGGGGCCCCAGCATTTT. Translated: CASSKAGRGPQHF. The full variable domain, rest sourced from reference TRBV5-4 and TRBJ1-5, is ETGVTQSPTHLIKTRGQQVTLRCSSQSGHNTVSWYQQALGQGPQFIFQYYREEENGRGNFPPRFSGLQFPNYSSELNVNALELDDSALYLCASSKAGRGPQHFGDGTRLSIL.

The chain carries TRBV7-2 and TRBJ2-5; 7 bases map to TRBD2. The CDR3 totals 15 residues. Germline V gene data show CDR1 as SGHTA and CDR2 as FQGNSA. V gave up 5 bases and J gave up 0 bases; unmatched junction bases: 6. The CDR3 nucleotides read TGTGCCAGCAGCCGGGTAGCGGGCCACCAAGAGACCCAGTACTTC. Translating it yields CASSRVAGHQETQYF.

The chain is built from TRBV5-1 and TRBJ2-4; 9 bases fit TRBD2. After removal of 0 bases from V and 4 bases from J, the junction contained 5 bases not matched to a gene. CDR3 length equals 16 residues. Germline CDR1 reads SGHRS; CDR2 reads YFSETQ. CDR3 sequence (DNA): TGCGCCAGCAGCTTGGTTCCTAGCGGGACAAAAAACATTCAGTACTTC. Protein product: CASSLVPSGTKNIQYF.

The J gene is TRBJ1-2, the V gene TRBV27; tentatively, D is TRBD1 (6 bases). CDR1 is MNHEY and CDR2 is SMNVEV in the germline V gene (reference sequence). The CDR3 extends over 15 amino acids. V was pared by 2 bases and J by 2 bases, with 12 bases between. CDR3 sequence: CASSLNGGPNYGYTF. The DNA of the CDR3 is TGTGCCAGCAGTTTAAATGGGGGCCCGAACTATGGCTACACCTTC.

The chain is built from TRBV2 and TRBJ2-5; 8 bases fit TRBD2. V lost 6 bases, J lost 1 base, and 7 bases stayed unmatched. Germline loops: CDR1 SNHLY, CDR2 FYNNEI. The CDR3 loop spans 15 amino acids. The CDR3 DNA reads TGTGCCAGCAGCGACGGGACTAGGTTCCAAGAGACCCAGTACTTC. It specifies CASSDGTRFQETQYF.

The chain couples TRBV28 to TRBJ2-7; 10 bases align to TRBD2. The J segment lost 5 bases and the V segment lost 5 bases, leaving 9 bases of the junction unmatched. Germline V gene lookup returns CDR1 MDHEN and CDR2 SYDVKM. The CDR3 has 15 amino acids. The CDR3 nucleotides are TGTGCCAGCAGTCCGCCTAGCGGGAGAGTTAACGAGCAGTACTTC. Its protein is CASSPPSGRVNEQYF.

This clone was found once. The chain carries TRBV11-2 and TRBJ1-6; D is unclear. Trimming stripped 0 bases from V and 9 bases from J, with 6 bases between. The CDR3 is 13 residues long. From germline, CDR1 is SGHAT and CDR2 FQNNGV. The CDR3 coding sequence is TGTGCCAGCAGCTTAGATCGTGGTTCACCCCTCCACTTT. Encoded protein: CASSLDRGSPLHF.

The chain employs TRBV5-1 and TRBJ2-7; 9 positions match TRBD1. The junction had 7 bases not matched to a gene; V was cut back by 0 bases and J by 0 bases. CDR3 size: 17 residues. Germline V CDR1 and CDR2: SGHRS, YFSETQ. The CDR3 here is CASSLARDRAPSYEQYF. The DNA of the CDR3 is TGCGCCAGCAGCTTGGCCCGGGACAGGGCTCCCTCCTACGAGCAGTACTTC.

V gene TRBV5-6 combines with J gene TRBJ1-4; D not certain. Germline CDR1 is SGHDT and CDR2 is YYEEEE. This CDR3 is 14 amino acids long. V shed 4 bases and J shed 3 bases, with 10 bases lying between them. Here the CDR3 DNA reads TGTGCCAGCAGCGACGGTTTAGCTAATGAAAAACTGTTTTTT. Amino acids: CASSDGLANEKLFF.